A single sample is the source of the 28 T cell receptor beta chains below, sequenced in a study of T cell clones after liver transplantation. Sequenced by immunoSEQ multiplex PCR; TCRdb stores in-frame clones only, minus some. Among fewer than 85,000 clones listed, 80% were seen once. The source material was CD4+ T cells from blood, sampled 12 months after liver transplant. These receptors came from a human patient who received a liver transplant. Some T cells may have come from the graft donor.

The J gene is TRBJ2-3, the V gene TRBV5-1; D is unresolved. The CDR3 sequence is 14 residues long. Germline loops: CDR1 SGHRS, CDR2 YFSETQ. V lost 1 base and J lost 4, with 10 bases in between. CDR3 sequence: CASSLRIASDTQYF. DNA for the CDR3: TGCGCCAGCAGCTTGAGGATCGCCTCAGATACGCAGTATTTT.

This sequence joins TRBV18 and TRBJ1-5; 9 positions match TRBD1. The trim removed 5 bases at V and 4 bases at J, leaving 3 bases unmatched. CDR1 is KGHSH, CDR2 LQKENI, per germline. The CDR3 sequence is 14 residues long. The CDR3 sequence: CASSSGQGNQPQHF. The CDR3 region has the DNA TGTGCCAGCTCATCAGGACAGGGGAATCAGCCCCAGCATTTT.

This chain's CDR3 is CASSESSLGRDRADTQYF. The CDR3 DNA is TGCGCCAGCAGTGAGTCGAGTTTAGGACGGGATAGGGCAGATACGCAGTATTTT. The V and J genes are TRBV10-1 and TRBJ2-3, with a possible D match to TRBD2 (5 bases). The germline V and J ends were trimmed by 0 bases and 4 bases, with 20 bases remaining between them. Per the germline V gene, CDR1 is WNHNN and CDR2 is SYGVQD (reference sequence). This CDR3 comprises 18 residues.

This chain joins TRBV9 and TRBJ2-3, with TRBD2 matching 11 bases. Losses at the gene ends were 5 bases for V and 6 bases for J; bases not matched to a gene: 11. Per the germline V gene, CDR1 is SGDLS and CDR2 is YYNGEE. The CDR3 spans 16 residues. In DNA form, the CDR3 reads TGTGCCAGCAGTCGGGGGGTAGCGGGAGGGTTGGATACGCAGTATTTT. Protein product: CASSRGVAGGLDTQYF.

The chain uses TRBV7-2 and TRBJ2-1; 8 nucleotides match TRBD2. The CDR3 is 14 residues long. V lost 1 base and J lost 14; bases outside the gene matches: 10. In germline, CDR1 is SGHTA, CDR2 FQGNSA. CDR3 in amino acids: CASSLGIAGTQKFF. In DNA, the CDR3 is TGTGCCAGCAGCTTAGGAATAGCGGGGACTCAGAAGTTCTTC.

The chain combines TRBV4-1 with TRBJ2-1; D ambiguous. The CDR3 contains 14 residues. CDR1 is MGHRA and CDR2 is YSYEKL in the germline V gene. V lost 0 bases, J lost 7 bases, and 10 bases lay in between. The DNA for the CDR3 is TGCGCCAGCAGCCAAGATCCCCCGCGGAATGAGCAGTTCTTC. Its translation: CASSQDPPRNEQFF.

The chain links TRBV28 to TRBJ2-7; D may correspond to TRBD1 or TRBD2 (5 bases each). Germline values: CDR1 MDHEN, CDR2 SYDVKM. V lost 8 bases, J lost 3 bases, and 23 bases lay in between. CDR3 length: 16 residues. The CDR3 reads CASRTGRGRAYYEQYF. In nucleotides, the CDR3 is TGTGCCAGCCGAACGGGACGGGGCAGGGCCTACTACGAGCAGTACTTC.

The genes are TRBV5-1 and TRBJ1-2; 10 nucleotides align to TRBD1. Germline CDR1 SGHRS, CDR2 YFSETQ. The ends lost 3 bases at V and 5 bases at J; junction bases unmatched: 1. This CDR3 region has 13 residues. CDR3 loop: CASSSGQGYGYTF. The CDR3 nucleotides are TGCGCCAGCAGCTCGGGACAGGGGTATGGCTACACCTTC.

In this sample, this clone turned up once. V and J are TRBV7-9 and TRBJ1-1; 8 bases are a match to TRBD1. The CDR3 covers 13 residues. V dropped 5 bases and J dropped 6; count of bases not matched to a gene: 5. The germline CDR1 and CDR2 sequences are SEHNR and FQNEAQ (reference sequence). CDR3 sequence reads: CASSLQGGAEAFF. The CDR3 bases are TGTGCCAGCAGCCTACAGGGGGGCGCTGAAGCTTTCTTT.

The chain employs TRBV2 and TRBJ1-2, with D unresolved. Germline V gives CDR1 SNHLY, CDR2 FYNNEI. V lost 6 bases to trimming and J lost 3 bases, with 11 bases between them. The CDR3 is 13 residues long. The CDR3 region has the DNA TGTGCCAGCAGCCCTGACGGGGACTATGGCTACACCTTC. It encodes CASSPDGDYGYTF.

This chain uses TRBV30 with TRBJ2-3, with 7 bases matching TRBD2. The CDR3 totals 15 residues. The germline V gene encodes CDR1 GTSNPN and CDR2 SVGIG (reference sequence). J lost 7 bases, V lost 5 bases, and 15 bases had no gene match. CDR3 sequence: CAWVNRGELANTQYF. DNA for the CDR3: TGTGCCTGGGTTAATAGGGGCGAACTAGCGAATACGCAGTATTTT.

The chain couples TRBV28 to TRBJ1-1; D possibly corresponds to TRBD1 (5 bases). Germline lookup yields CDR1 MDHEN and CDR2 SYDVKM. With 10 bases removed from V and 4 bases from J, the gap between germline ends came to 19 bases. The CDR3 has 14 amino acids. CDR3 amino acids: CATTSGGGRTEAFF. The CDR3 DNA follows: TGTGCCACCACTTCGGGGGGAGGTCGCACTGAAGCTTTCTTT.

The rearrangement joins TRBV9 to TRBJ2-7, with 7 nucleotides matching TRBD2. Germline-derived CDR1 and CDR2 are SGDLS and YYNGEE. V lost 0 bases to trimming and J lost 2 bases; unmatched junction nucleotides: 5. The CDR3 is 15 amino acids. The CDR3 loop reads CASSVATGGTYEQYF. The CDR3 bases are TGTGCCAGCAGCGTAGCTACGGGAGGAACCTACGAGCAGTACTTC.

The chain joins TRBV5-6 to TRBJ2-5, with TRBD1 matching over 10 bases. Looked up from germline, CDR1 is SGHDT and CDR2 is YYEEEE. The CDR3 extends over 15 amino acids. The V and J ends lost 4 bases and 5 bases, in that order; junction bases with no gene match: 8. As DNA, the CDR3 is TGTGCCAGCAGCCCGCGGGACAGGGGAGAGGAGACCCAGTACTTC. This gives the protein CASSPRDRGEETQYF.

The chain uses TRBV4-3 and TRBJ1-4; TRBD1 aligns across 7 bases. With V trimmed by 4 bases and J by 7 bases, 12 bases remained unmatched. The CDR3 covers 16 residues. Germline lookup yields CDR1 LGHNA and CDR2 YSLEER. This chain's CDR3 is CASSRRPDRVSEKLFF. The CDR3 nucleotides read TGCGCCAGCAGCCGGAGACCAGACAGGGTTTCTGAAAAACTGTTTTTT.

This chain links TRBV15 with TRBJ1-2, with D possibly TRBD1 on 6 matching bases. This CDR3 region has 16 residues. Germline values: CDR1 LNHNV, CDR2 YYDKDF (reference sequence). V shed 0 bases and J shed 2 bases, with 13 bases lying between them. Here the CDR3 reads CATSRDTTGNNYGYTF. In DNA form, the CDR3 reads TGTGCCACCAGCAGAGATACGACAGGAAACAACTATGGCTACACCTTC.

J is TRBJ1-2 and V is TRBV2, with D possibly matching TRBD1 (5 bases). Germline values: CDR1 SNHLY, CDR2 FYNNEI. Trimming took 7 bases from V and 6 from J, leaving 12 bases between them. This CDR3 is 12 amino acids long. The CDR3 region is CASTRTIDGYTF. The DNA for the CDR3 is TGTGCCAGCACGAGGACAATCGATGGCTACACCTTC.

This chain connects TRBV28 to TRBJ1-2; 9 bases fit TRBD1. Trimming removed 0 bases from V and 6 bases from J; junction bases left unmatched: 5. From germline, CDR1 is MDHEN and CDR2 SYDVKM. This CDR3 region has 15 residues. The CDR3 nucleotides read TGTGCCAGCAGTTTATGGGCCGGGACAGGGAATGGCTACACCTTC. As protein: CASSLWAGTGNGYTF.

This clone was recorded a few times. The genes are TRBV28 and TRBJ1-5; 10 bases agree with TRBD1. V trimming: 6 bases; J trimming: 6 bases; junction bases outside the gene matches: 5. The CDR3 is 14 amino acids. Germline values: CDR1 MDHEN, CDR2 SYDVKM. The CDR3: CASSLTGGVQPQHF. In DNA, the CDR3 is TGTGCCAGCAGCTTGACAGGGGGCGTTCAGCCCCAGCATTTT.

The CDR3 loop is CASSFSQGKSNQPQHF. For the CDR3, the DNA is TGTGCCAGCAGCTTCTCACAGGGAAAGAGCAATCAGCCCCAGCATTTT. J is TRBJ1-5 and V is TRBV5-6, with a weak D call TRBD1 (6 bases). This CDR3 region has 16 residues. Germline CDR1 SGHDT, CDR2 YYEEEE. The V and J ends lost 2 bases and 1 base respectively, with 13 bases between them.

This chain uses TRBV6-4 with TRBJ2-2; no clear D gene. This CDR3 comprises 14 residues. Germline-derived CDR1 and CDR2 are MRHNA and SNTAGT. V shed 4 bases and J shed 5 bases, with 11 bases lying between them. In DNA, the CDR3 is TGTGCCAGCAGTGCCACCTCCAGGACCGGGGAGCTGTTTTTT. Translation gives CASSATSRTGELFF.

This rearrangement joins TRBV7-9 to TRBJ1-1; 7 bases are a match to TRBD1. The CDR3 extends over 15 amino acids. The junction had 8 bases not matched to a gene; V was cut back by 4 bases and J by 3 bases. Per the germline V gene, CDR1 is SEHNR and CDR2 is FQNEAQ (reference sequence). CDR3 protein: CASSSTGSEYTEAFF. The DNA for the CDR3 is TGTGCCAGCAGCTCGACAGGGTCGGAGTACACTGAAGCTTTCTTT.

The V and J genes are TRBV7-2 and TRBJ1-3; D possibly corresponds to TRBD1 (6 bases). Germline CDR1 is SGHTA and CDR2 is FQGNSA. The V end lost 7 bases, the J end lost 0 bases, and 13 bases lay between the germline ends. This CDR3 spans 15 amino acids. The CDR3 DNA follows: TGTGCCAGCAAGGGAGACAGGATCTCTGGAAACACCATATATTTT. It encodes CASKGDRISGNTIYF. Full variable domain (outside the CDR3, taken from reference TRBV7-2 and TRBJ1-3): GAGVSQSPSNKVTEKGKDVELRCDPISGHTALYWYRQSLGQGLEFLIYFQGNSAPDKSGLPSDRFSAERTGGSVSTLTIQRTQQEDSAVYLCASKGDRISGNTIYFGEGSWLTVV.

This rearrangement joins TRBV5-6 to TRBJ1-1; the match to TRBD1 covers 10 bases. The J segment lost 5 bases and the V segment lost 3 bases, leaving 4 bases of the junction unmatched. The CDR3 runs 14 residues. The V gene's germline CDR1 is SGHDT and CDR2 YYEEEE. The CDR3 bases are TGTGCCAGCAGCTGGGACAGGGGACGGACTGAAGCTTTCTTT. This translates into CASSWDRGRTEAFF.

The rearrangement joins TRBV6-1 to TRBJ2-3; no clear D gene. CDR1 is MNHNS, CDR2 SASEGT, per germline. The CDR3 has 12 residues. V lost 2 bases and J lost 6, with 6 bases in between. Here the CDR3 reads CASSEIVDTQYF. The CDR3 DNA is TGTGCCAGCAGTGAAATTGTGGATACGCAGTATTTT.

The chain joins TRBV7-2 to TRBJ2-5; TRBD1 aligns across 8 bases. After removal of 2 bases from V and 2 bases from J, the junction contained 10 bases not matched to a gene. CDR3 length: 17 amino acids. Germline V gives CDR1 SGHTA, CDR2 FQGNSA. The CDR3 loop reads CASSLKVGQGLQETQYF. In nucleotides, the CDR3 is TGTGCCAGCAGCTTAAAGGTTGGACAGGGCTTACAAGAGACCCAGTACTTC.

The gene calls are TRBV5-1 and TRBJ1-5; 8 nucleotides match TRBD1. J was trimmed by 5 bases and V by 2 bases; bases with no gene match: 6. The CDR3 has 15 residues. Per the germline V gene, CDR1 is SGHRS and CDR2 is YFSETQ. The CDR3 protein is CASSLTGGTDQPQHF. The CDR3 DNA follows: TGCGCCAGCAGCTTAACAGGGGGAACTGATCAGCCCCAGCATTTT.

The chain couples TRBV28 to TRBJ1-1; D perhaps matches TRBD1 (5 bases). Trimming pared 3 bases from V and 12 bases from J, leaving 17 bases between. This CDR3 region has 13 residues. Germline V CDR1 and CDR2: MDHEN, SYDVKM. This CDR3 is CASSFRGVRVTFF. Here the CDR3 DNA reads TGTGCCAGCAGTTTTCGGGGGGTTAGGGTAACTTTCTTT.